These 16 T cell receptor beta chains were sequenced from one sample in a study of OX40 agonist ivuxolimab in advanced cancers. Some clones are missing from TCRdb's copy, which holds only in-frame ones; the method was immunoSEQ multiplex PCR. Of 50,000 to 60,000 clones listed, 75% to 90% are singletons. The source material was CD4+ or CD8+ T cells sorted from blood, sampled in a trial of the OX40 agonist ivuxolimab. These TCRs come from an adult with an advanced solid tumor such as melanoma, head and neck, liver or kidney cancer.

The V gene is TRBV5-6, the J gene TRBJ1-1; no clear D. This CDR3 comprises 13 residues. Trimming shortened V by 0 bases and J by 4 bases, and 7 bases separated the two germline ends. Germline assignment: CDR1 SGHDT and CDR2 YYEEEE. The chain's CDR3 is CASSLGWGTEAFF. The CDR3 DNA reads TGTGCCAGCAGCTTGGGCTGGGGCACTGAAGCTTTCTTT.

The chain couples TRBV27 to TRBJ2-7; unclear D gene. The V end was cut by 6 bases, the J end by 0 bases, with 15 bases between. The CDR3 covers 15 residues. Germline V gives CDR1 MNHEY, CDR2 SMNVEV (reference sequence). The CDR3 nucleotides are TGTGCCAGCAGCGCCCGGGCAACTCTCTCCTACGAGCAGTACTTC. As protein: CASSARATLSYEQYF.

The gene calls are TRBV7-9 and TRBJ1-1; 7 bases match TRBD1. This CDR3 region has 13 residues. Germline trimming cut 5 bases from V and 4 bases from J; bases unmatched to any gene: 4. CDR1 and CDR2 (germline): SEHNR, FQNEAQ (reference sequence). DNA for the CDR3: TGTGCCAGCAGCCCCCAGGGGGGCACTGAAGCTTTCTTT. Protein: CASSPQGGTEAFF. Together with reference TRBV7-9 and TRBJ1-1, the CDR3 gives the full variable domain: DTGVSQNPRHKITKRGQNVTFRCDPISEHNRLYWYRQTLGQGPEFLTYFQNEAQLEKSRLLSDRFSAERPKGSFSTLEIQRTEQGDSAMYLCASSPQGGTEAFFGQGTRLTVV.

J is TRBJ1-3 and V is TRBV19; weak D call: TRBD1 (6 bases). Germline V gene data show CDR1 as LNHDA and CDR2 as SQIVND (reference sequence). Deletions cut 6 bases from V and 0 bases from J, with 21 bases between. The CDR3 is 18 residues long. The CDR3 region is CASSDFLGQISSGNTIYF. The CDR3 DNA reads as TGTGCCAGTAGCGACTTTCTGGGACAAATAAGCTCTGGAAACACCATATATTTT.

This chain connects TRBV30 to TRBJ2-7; D possibly corresponds to TRBD2 (6 bases). This CDR3 contains 14 residues. CDR1 and CDR2 from the germline V gene are GTSNPN and SVGIG (reference sequence). V lost 3 bases to trimming and J lost 6 bases, with 18 bases between them. CDR3 in amino acids: CAWRRLGPEGEQYF. In nucleotides, the CDR3 is TGTGCCTGGAGGCGATTGGGGCCGGAGGGCGAGCAGTACTTC.

The chain joins TRBV7-9 to TRBJ2-5, with D perhaps TRBD1 or TRBD2 (7 bases each). The germline gives CDR1 SEHNR, CDR2 FQNEAQ (reference sequence). The V end was cut by 1 base, the J end by 4 bases, with 13 bases between. CDR3 size: 15 residues. The CDR3 is CASSLVQGRGETQYF. The CDR3 DNA follows: TGTGCCAGCAGCTTAGTACAGGGGAGGGGAGAGACCCAGTACTTC.

V is TRBV19 and J is TRBJ2-7; the D gene is possibly TRBD2 (6 bases). The CDR3 has 13 amino acids. Germline V gene sequence: CDR1 LNHDA, CDR2 SQIVND (reference sequence). The V and J ends lost 1 base and 5 bases respectively, with 9 bases between them. The CDR3 is CASSIVPGDEQYF. CDR3 nucleotides: TGTGCCAGTAGTATAGTCCCGGGGGACGAGCAGTACTTC.

The J gene is TRBJ2-5, the V gene TRBV5-1; D not certain. Trimming removed 4 bases from V and 1 base from J, with 14 bases in between. The length of the CDR3 is 15 residues. Germline V gives CDR1 SGHRS, CDR2 YFSETQ. The CDR3 region is CASSKPAGIQETQYF. CDR3 DNA sequence: TGCGCCAGCAGCAAGCCTGCAGGAATCCAAGAGACCCAGTACTTC.

This clone was found once. Other DNA variants within this sample encode the same CDR3. The chain uses TRBV18 and TRBJ1-5, with 7 positions matching TRBD1. The V gene's germline CDR1 is KGHSH and CDR2 LQKENI. This CDR3 has 15 amino acids. V trimming: 2 bases; J trimming: 0 bases; junction bases outside the gene matches: 1. The DNA for the CDR3 is TGTGCCAGCTCACCAGGGACAGATAGCAATCAGCCCCAGCATTTT. Encoded protein: CASSPGTDSNQPQHF.

V is TRBV6-5 and J is TRBJ1-2, with D possibly being TRBD1 (6 bases). The germline V gene has CDR1 MNHEY and CDR2 SVGAGI. This CDR3 has 14 amino acids. V gave up 6 bases and J gave up 0 bases, with 11 bases separating them. The CDR3 DNA follows: TGTGCCAGCAGGGAGGGGGGCTCTAACTATGGCTACACCTTC. Amino acids: CASREGGSNYGYTF.

For the CDR3, the DNA is TGTGCCAGCATTTATCTAGCGGGAGAGGTGTCCTACGAGCAGTACTTC. It translates to CASIYLAGEVSYEQYF. The chain links TRBV6-5 to TRBJ2-7; 10 positions agree with TRBD2. The CDR3 covers 16 residues. V gave up 7 bases and J gave up 1 base; unmatched junction bases: 10. CDR1 is MNHEY and CDR2 is SVGAGI in the germline V gene.

This clone was detected only a few times. The genes are TRBV7-3 and TRBJ1-5; D might be TRBD1 (6 bases). The germline CDR1 and CDR2 sequences are SGHTA and FQGTGA. Deletions cut 5 bases from V and 3 bases from J, with 8 bases between. The CDR3 length is 13 residues. The CDR3 protein is CASSLGANQPQHF. The CDR3 bases are TGTGCCAGCAGCCTGGGGGCCAATCAGCCCCAGCATTTT. The whole variable domain, filled in from reference TRBV7-3 and TRBJ1-5, reads GAGVSQTPSNKVTEKGKYVELRCDPISGHTALYWYRQSLGQGPEFLIYFQGTGAADDSGLPNDRFFAVRPEGSVSTLKIQRTERGDSAVYLCASSLGANQPQHFGDGTRLSIL.

The rearrangement joins TRBV7-8 to TRBJ2-7, with a weak D call TRBD2 (5 bases). The germline V and J ends were trimmed by 0 bases and 4 bases, with 16 bases remaining between them. CDR3 length equals 16 residues. The germline gives CDR1 SGHVS, CDR2 FQNEAQ. The CDR3 nucleotides are TGTGCCAGCAGCTTAGCGCGCCGGGGTGCGGCTTACGAGCAGTACTTC. Encoded protein: CASSLARRGAAYEQYF.

The rearrangement links TRBV28 to TRBJ2-6; TRBD2 agrees at 7 bases. This CDR3 has 19 amino acids. V was clipped by 3 bases and J by 1 base; unmatched bases: 12. CDR1 is MDHEN, CDR2 SYDVKM, per germline. CDR3 DNA: TGTGCCAGCAGTTTTATTGGTCGCGGGAGCGGGTCTGGGGCCAACGTCCTGACTTTC. Translated: CASSFIGRGSGSGANVLTF.

This chain connects TRBV2 to TRBJ2-2; the D gene is possibly TRBD1 (6 bases). Trimming cost V 6 bases and J 5 bases, with 10 bases left between them. Germline V gene data show CDR1 as SNHLY and CDR2 as FYNNEI. The length of the CDR3 is 13 residues. In DNA, the CDR3 is TGTGCCAGCAGCCAAACAGGGACCGGGGAGCTGTTTTTT. This gives the protein CASSQTGTGELFF.

Here the CDR3 reads CAWEGLGQGQSEQYF. In DNA, the CDR3 is TGTGCCTGGGAGGGACTAGGACAGGGGCAGTCCGAGCAGTACTTC. The V gene is TRBV30, the J gene TRBJ2-7; the D gene is possibly TRBD1 (9 bases). Trimming removed 5 bases from V and 6 bases from J, with 23 bases in between. CDR1 is GTSNPN and CDR2 is SVGIG in the germline V gene (reference sequence). The CDR3 has 15 residues.